This TCR beta chain was observed in a study of prognosis after radiotherapy for stage I lung cancer. From genomic DNA, two-round multiplex PCR was used to amplify TCR beta CDR3. Initially, in first-round PCR, primers specific to each TRBV and TRBJ gene were used. TCRdb processed the multiplex PCR reads anew with MiXCR; each CDR3 protein has one entry. This table holds about 13,000 distinct CDR3 sequences, about 43% found once. This CDR3 is 13 amino acids long. The V and J ends lost 0 bases and 2 bases respectively, with 5 bases between them. Germline V gene lookup returns CDR1 SGHNT and CDR2 YENEEA. The V and J genes are TRBV11-3 and TRBJ2-7; D is undetermined. The sequence was obtained from a donor over 45 with non-small cell lung cancer. The source was PBMCs, collected before or after stereotactic body radiation therapy (not recorded which). CDR3 sequence reads: CASSLDEAYEQYF. The DNA of the CDR3 is TGTGCCAGCAGCTTAGATGAAGCCTACGAGCAGTACTTC.